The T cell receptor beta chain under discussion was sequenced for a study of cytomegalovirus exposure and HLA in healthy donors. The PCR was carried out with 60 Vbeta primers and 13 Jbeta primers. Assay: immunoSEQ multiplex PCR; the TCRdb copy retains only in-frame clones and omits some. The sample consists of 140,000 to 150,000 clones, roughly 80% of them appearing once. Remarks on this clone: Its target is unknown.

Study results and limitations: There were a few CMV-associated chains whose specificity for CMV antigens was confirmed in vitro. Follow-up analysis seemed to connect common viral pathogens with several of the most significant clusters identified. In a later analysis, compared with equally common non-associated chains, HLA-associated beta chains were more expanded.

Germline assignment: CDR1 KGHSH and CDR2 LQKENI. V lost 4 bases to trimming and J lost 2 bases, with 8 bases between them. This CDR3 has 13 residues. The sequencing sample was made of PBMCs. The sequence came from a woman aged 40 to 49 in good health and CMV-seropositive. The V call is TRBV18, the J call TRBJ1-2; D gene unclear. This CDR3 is CASSLDLNYGYTF. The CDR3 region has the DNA TGTGCCAGCTCACTAGACTTGAACTATGGCTACACCTTC.